Each of the 13 T cell receptor beta chains below was sequenced from the same sample in a study of OX40 agonist ivuxolimab in advanced cancers. The repertoire was sequenced with immunoSEQ multiplex PCR; TCRdb's copy has only in-frame clones and lacks some. The sample holds about 98,000 clones, around nine tenths seen once. The sample consisted of CD4+ or CD8+ T cells sorted from blood, taken in a trial of the OX40 agonist ivuxolimab. The receptors were gathered from an adult with an advanced solid tumor such as melanoma, head and neck, liver or kidney cancer.

CDR3 in DNA: TGTGCCAGCAGCTTAGGGGGCGCAGAAGAGCAGTACTTC. It codes for CASSLGGAEEQYF. The chain joins TRBV7-9 to TRBJ2-7, with D maybe TRBD1 (5 bases). CDR1 is SEHNR, CDR2 FQNEAQ, per germline (reference sequence). Trimming shortened V by 1 base and J by 7 bases, and 11 bases separated the two germline ends. CDR3 size: 13 residues.

The chain uses TRBV28 and TRBJ2-7; 8 nucleotides align to TRBD1. Trimming removed 4 bases from V and 3 bases from J; junction bases left unmatched: 8. CDR1 and CDR2 (germline): MDHEN, SYDVKM. The CDR3 totals 15 residues. Written as DNA, the CDR3 is TGTGCCAGCAGTTCCTACGGCGGACAGGGCTACGAGCAGTACTTC. Amino acids: CASSSYGGQGYEQYF.

V gene TRBV5-1 combines with J gene TRBJ2-3; D is possibly TRBD2 (7 bases). CDR1 SGHRS and CDR2 YFSETQ come from the germline V gene. The V and J ends lost 4 bases and 4 bases respectively, with 22 bases between them. This CDR3 has 17 amino acids. For the CDR3, the DNA is TGCGCCAGCAGCCCCCCCGTGGGGGGGGGCAGATCAGATACGCAGTATTTT. As protein: CASSPPVGGGRSDTQYF.

The chain recombines TRBV6-5 with TRBJ1-1; no clear D gene. CDR3 length: 13 residues. The germline V gene has CDR1 MNHEY and CDR2 SVGAGI. Trimming left V 5 bases short and J 5 bases short, with 12 bases between. CDR3 nucleotide sequence: TGTGCCAGCAGTAAACCCATGTGGACTGAAGCTTTCTTT. Translating gives CASSKPMWTEAFF.

The rearrangement joins TRBV6-1 to TRBJ1-2, with D perhaps TRBD1 (5 bases). V was clipped by 5 bases and J by 3 bases, with 13 bases between them. Germline CDR1 and CDR2: MNHNS and SASEGT. The CDR3 runs 14 residues. DNA of the CDR3: TGTGCCAGCAGTCCCTCCGGGGGGGACTATGGCTACACCTTC. Translation gives CASSPSGGDYGYTF.

The CDR3 DNA sequence: TGCAGCGCCCTCGTCGGGACAGACTATGGCTACACCTTC. This encodes CSALVGTDYGYTF. The genes are TRBV29-1 and TRBJ1-2; 7 bases line up with TRBD1. With V trimmed by 7 bases and J by 3 bases, 8 bases remained unmatched. The CDR3 sequence is 13 residues long. Germline CDR1 SQVTM, CDR2 ANQGSEA.

The CDR3 protein is CASSSQPQNEQYF. DNA for the CDR3: TGTGCCAGCAGTTCTCAGCCTCAGAACGAGCAGTACTTC. The chain recombines TRBV2 with TRBJ2-7, with D uncertain. Germline V gene lookup returns CDR1 SNHLY and CDR2 FYNNEI. V was cut by 5 bases and J by 5 bases, with 13 bases left in between. The CDR3 loop spans 13 amino acids.

The chain couples TRBV7-9 to TRBJ1-3, with 7 bases identical to TRBD1. This CDR3 has 15 residues. V lost 5 bases to trimming and J lost 0 bases; unmatched junction nucleotides: 4. Germline V gene sequence: CDR1 SEHNR, CDR2 FQNEAQ (reference sequence). The CDR3 reads CASSIRQGSGNTIYF. CDR3 nucleotide sequence: TGTGCCAGCAGCATCAGACAGGGCTCTGGAAACACCATATATTTT.

The chain couples TRBV23-1 to TRBJ1-3; a possible D gene is TRBD1 (5 bases). TRBV23-1 counts as an open reading frame of uncertain function. This CDR3 has 13 amino acids. Trimming took off 0 bases at V and 8 bases at J, with 8 bases between the two ends. In DNA form, the CDR3 reads TGCGCCAGCAGTCAATCCAACAGGTACACCATATATTTT. This encodes CASSQSNRYTIYF.

This sequence joins TRBV4-3 and TRBJ2-1; 11 nucleotides align to TRBD2. In germline, CDR1 is LGHNA, CDR2 YSLEER. The CDR3 loop spans 17 amino acids. V shed 1 base, J shed 5 bases, and the junction held 7 bases outside the gene matches. This CDR3 is CASSQVTSGGQHNEQFF. In DNA, the CDR3 is TGCGCCAGCAGCCAAGTTACTAGCGGGGGCCAACACAATGAGCAGTTCTTC.

This clone has a single count. This sequence joins TRBV7-3 and TRBJ2-3, with a tentative D call TRBD2 (6 bases). Germline CDR1 is SGHTA and CDR2 is FQGTGA. The CDR3 consists of 14 residues. The CDR3 region has the DNA TGTGCTTCCCGGGGGTCCCCTGGCACAGATACGCAGTATTTT. This sequence encodes CASRGSPGTDTQYF.

The table lists this clone with a few counts. The chain has TRBV4-1 and TRBJ1-4; D possibly corresponds to TRBD1 (6 bases). V gave up 4 bases and J gave up 5 bases, with 17 bases separating them. Germline V lookup: CDR1 MGHRA, CDR2 YSYEKL. CDR3 length: 16 residues. In nucleotides, the CDR3 is TGCGCCAGCAGCCCCCTGAAGTACAGGGAGAATGAAAAACTGTTTTTT. This codes for CASSPLKYRENEKLFF.

The rearrangement links TRBV9 to TRBJ2-1; perhaps D is TRBD1 or TRBD2 (5 bases each). This CDR3 contains 16 residues. The V and J ends lost 4 bases and 8 bases respectively, with 22 bases between them. The germline V gene encodes CDR1 SGDLS and CDR2 YYNGEE. The CDR3 DNA reads as TGTGCCAGCAGCACCGGTGGGACCGACCTACCGCATGAGCAGTTCTTC. This sequence encodes CASSTGGTDLPHEQFF.